These T cell receptor beta chains were read from a single sample in a study of identical twins. TCRdb itself ran the 5' RACE reads through MiXCR, one entry per CDR3 protein. The table has hundreds of thousands of distinct CDR3 sequences, roughly 7% seen once; the top ten hold approximately 3.6%. Another study also made use of these data, one on yellow fever vaccine responses in identical twins.

What was sequenced was memory (CD45RO+) T cells sorted from blood. The receptors derive from a young woman in good health. Each CDR3 is given with its conserved first and last residue. Each record gives: V gene, D gene, J gene, clone size, CDR3 DNA, CDR3 protein. D genes are given only for firm matches. The size field is filled for only some rows; it gives once, few, many or a size class.

TRBV12-3/TRBV12-4	.	TRBJ2-7	many	TGTGCCAGCAGTTCGGGGAGTTACGAGCAGTACTTC	CASSSGSYEQYF
TRBV10-3	TRBD1	TRBJ2-3	.	TGTGCCATCAGTGAAGGGGGCGCGGATACGCAGTATTTT	CAISEGGADTQYF
TRBV11-2	.	TRBJ2-1	.	TGTGCCAGCAGCCTGCGCAGGGTAAGCAATGAGCAGTTCTTC	CASSLRRVSNEQFF
TRBV3-1	.	TRBJ2-3	.	TGTGCCTCCTCCCAAGATTTAGGGGTCACAGATACGCAGTATTTT	CASSQDLGVTDTQYF
TRBV20-1	.	TRBJ1-2	few	TGCAGTGCTTCCGGACGTTCGGACTATGGCTACACCTTC	CSASGRSDYGYTF
TRBV15	TRBD1	TRBJ2-1	many	TGTGCCACCAGCAGAACTAGACAGGGAAATGAGCAGTTCTTC	CATSRTRQGNEQFF
TRBV20-1	TRBD2	TRBJ2-3	.	TGCAGTGCTACTCGGATAGCGGGGGGGCTCGATACGCAGTATTTT	CSATRIAGGLDTQYF
TRBV3-1	TRBD2	TRBJ2-7	few	TGTGCCAGCAGCCGGGGAGCGGGAGGGTCCTACGAGCAGTACTTC	CASSRGAGGSYEQYF
TRBV6-1	.	TRBJ2-4	.	TGTGCCAGCAGTGAACTGGTTAGCGAGAGCGACATTCAGTACTTC	CASSELVSESDIQYF
TRBV11-1	.	TRBJ2-3	many	TGTGCCAGCAGCTCGACAACGACGCAGTATTTT	CASSSTTTQYF
TRBV19	TRBD2	TRBJ2-3	few	TGTGCCAGTGGACGCGGGGGGCGGGGAGATACGCAGTATTTT	CASGRGGRGDTQYF
TRBV11-2	TRBD2	TRBJ2-3	.	TGTGCCAGCAGCTTTAGCGGGATGGGGCAGTATTTT	CASSFSGMGQYF
TRBV19	.	TRBJ2-3	few	TGTGCCAGTAGTATAAAGACAGGTTTCGGCACAGATACGCAGTATTTT	CASSIKTGFGTDTQYF
TRBV15	.	TRBJ2-6	few	TGTGCCACCAGCGGAGGGGGCTACTCTGGGGCCAACGTCCTGACTTTC	CATSGGGYSGANVLTF
TRBV6-2/TRBV6-3	.	TRBJ2-1	few	TGTGCCAGCTCCGAACAGGGTTACGCCCCGTTCCGGTTCTTC	CASSEQGYAPFRFF
TRBV7-7	.	TRBJ2-4	.	TGTGCCAGCAGCCCCAACACGGGCATTCAGTACTTC	CASSPNTGIQYF
TRBV12-3/TRBV12-4	TRBD1	TRBJ2-5	.	TGTGCCAGCAGTCCGGGACAGATAGAGACCCAGTACTTC	CASSPGQIETQYF
TRBV13	.	TRBJ2-6	.	TGTGCCAGCAGCTCGGGTAGAGGGGGGTCACACTCTGGGGCCAACGTCCTGACTTTC	CASSSGRGGSHSGANVLTF
TRBV6-2/TRBV6-3	.	TRBJ2-5	.	TGTGCCAGCAGTTACTTCGAAGAGACCCAGTACTTC	CASSYFEETQYF
TRBV27	TRBD2	TRBJ2-3	many	TGTGCCAGCAGTTTCCCTCCAAGGCTAGCGGGAGCCCTCAGTACGCAGTATTTT	CASSFPPRLAGALSTQYF
TRBV12-3/TRBV12-4	TRBD2	TRBJ2-1	few	TGTGCCAGCGGCTACACGGGGGGGGATGAGCAGTTCTTC	CASGYTGGDEQFF
TRBV5-1	TRBD2	TRBJ2-3	many	TGCGCCAGCAGCTTGGCCGGGACTAGCGGGGGGACAGATACGCAGTATTTT	CASSLAGTSGGTDTQYF
TRBV28	TRBD2	TRBJ2-1	.	TGTGCCAGCACCACCGCAGCGGGAGGGCCCTACAATGAGCAGTTCTTC	CASTTAAGGPYNEQFF
TRBV4-2	.	TRBJ2-2	few	TGTGCCAGCAGCCAAGGCCGGGAGATATGGACCGGGGAGCTGTTTTTT	CASSQGREIWTGELFF
TRBV7-2	.	TRBJ2-7	.	TGTGCCAGCAGCTTCTATCAGGGCGAGCAGTACTTC	CASSFYQGEQYF
TRBV10-3	.	TRBJ1-3	.	TGTGCCATCAGTGAAGGGACAAGAGATGGAAACACCATATATTTT	CAISEGTRDGNTIYF
TRBV3-1	TRBD2	TRBJ2-1	.	TGTACCAGCTGTTTAGCTCCCCGGGGGGGCGGTCCCTACAATGAGCAGTTCTTC	CTSCLAPRGGGPYNEQFF
TRBV20-1	TRBD2	TRBJ2-5	.	TGCAGTGCTAGGGGAACCTATAGCGGGAGGATAGGAGAGACCCAGTACTTC	CSARGTYSGRIGETQYF
TRBV28	TRBD2	TRBJ2-7	.	TGTGCCAGCAGCCCTCCAGCGGGAGGCGAGCAGTACTTC	CASSPPAGGEQYF
TRBV7-9	.	TRBJ2-1	many	TGTGCCAGCAGCTCCGTCGTCGGGGGTGAGCAGTTCTTC	CASSSVVGGEQFF
TRBV4-1	.	TRBJ1-2	many	TGCGCCAGCAGCCAATTCACAGGTAGCAACTATGGCTACACCTTC	CASSQFTGSNYGYTF
TRBV3-1	.	TRBJ2-4	few	TGTGCCAGCAGCCAACTAACTAGCAGCGCCAAAAACATTCAGTACTTC	CASSQLTSSAKNIQYF
TRBV19	.	TRBJ1-6	.	TGTGCCAGTAATCGGCTCGATGGGGATTCACCCCTCCACTTT	CASNRLDGDSPLHF
TRBV7-3	.	TRBJ2-1	many	TGTGCCAGCAGCAGGGAAGCGGCGGGACCCGAGCAGTTCTTC	CASSREAAGPEQFF
TRBV12-3/TRBV12-4	.	TRBJ2-7	.	TGTGCCAGCAGTTCCCTGGACTTCTACGAGCAGTACTTC	CASSSLDFYEQYF
TRBV6-1	.	TRBJ2-1	few	TGTGCCAACCCCCGCTACTACAATGAGCAGTTCTTC	CANPRYYNEQFF
TRBV3-1	TRBD1	TRBJ1-2	.	TGTGCCAGCAGCCAAGATAACAGGGGGCGCGGTGGCTACACCTTC	CASSQDNRGRGGYTF
TRBV6-2/TRBV6-3	TRBD2	TRBJ2-7	few	TGTGCCAGCAGTGCCCGACCTAGCGGGGGATCCTCCGAGCAGTACTTC	CASSARPSGGSSEQYF
TRBV12-3/TRBV12-4	.	TRBJ1-5	many	TGTGCCAGCAGGGTGACAGGTCTAGGGCAGCCCCAGCATTTT	CASRVTGLGQPQHF
TRBV7-6	.	TRBJ2-1	.	TGTGCCAGCAGCCCCGGGGGCAGCGGGATCCACAATGAGCAGTTCTTC	CASSPGGSGIHNEQFF
TRBV27	.	TRBJ1-2	many	TGTGCCAGCAGTTTGGGGGCTAACTATGGCTACACCTTC	CASSLGANYGYTF
TRBV15	.	TRBJ2-5	few	TGTGCCACCAGCAGAGATCGCATCTCCCAAGAGACCCAGTACTTC	CATSRDRISQETQYF
TRBV28	.	TRBJ1-1	few	TGTGCCAGCAGCCAAGGGGGACTGAACACTGAAGCTTTCTTT	CASSQGGLNTEAFF
TRBV20-1	.	TRBJ2-1	few	TGCAGTGCTCCATTGCGGGACCACTACAATGAGCAGTTCTTC	CSAPLRDHYNEQFF
TRBV6-1	TRBD2	TRBJ2-1	few	TGTGCCAGCAGGCAAACCGGGACTAGCGGGAGGTTCTATGAGCAGTTCTTC	CASRQTGTSGRFYEQFF
TRBV5-1	.	TRBJ2-5	many	TGCGCCAGCAGCTTGGGTCTAGCGAAACCCTCGGGGGAGACCCAGTACTTC	CASSLGLAKPSGETQYF
TRBV12-3/TRBV12-4	.	TRBJ2-3	many	TGTGCCAGCAGTTTACCCCCAGCAGATACGCAGTATTTT	CASSLPPADTQYF
TRBV28	.	TRBJ1-5	few	TGTGCCAGCAGCTCGCTCGGGGGGCTAAGGCAGCCCCAGCATTTT	CASSSLGGLRQPQHF
TRBV5-1	TRBD2	TRBJ2-7	few	TGCGCCAGCAGCTCCTTGCCGGGACTAGCGGGTTACGAGCAGTACTTC	CASSSLPGLAGYEQYF
TRBV7-2	.	TRBJ1-1	.	TGTGCCAGCAGCTTAGATCCCACTGGGGCTGAAGCTTTCTTT	CASSLDPTGAEAFF
TRBV29-1	.	TRBJ2-7	.	TGCAGCGTTGTAGCCCCCGCCGAGCAGTACTTC	CSVVAPAEQYF
TRBV27	.	TRBJ1-3	few	TGTGCCAGCAGTTTATATCATGACGCACACTCCCCCTCTGGAAACACCATATATTTT	CASSLYHDAHSPSGNTIYF
TRBV4-2	.	TRBJ1-2	many	TGTGCCAGCAGCCCAAAAGACAGAGGGGCCAATGGCTACACCTTC	CASSPKDRGANGYTF